Listed below are T cell receptor beta chains from one sample, sequenced in a study of blood T cell repertoires in COVID-19. Sequencing used immunoSEQ multiplex PCR; TCRdb keeps in-frame clones, though not all of them. Here the sample spans about 160,000 clones, approximately 81% being singletons. Material: peripheral blood. All receptors come from a man aged 35-49 years with acute or convalescent COVID-19. Both conserved end residues are part of each CDR3. Fields, in order: CDR3 DNA, CDR3 protein, D gene, J gene, V gene, clone size. D genes are given only for firm matches. The size entry is marked missing in some rows and otherwise reads once, few, many or a size class.

TGTGCCAGCAGTCCTACTCAGGGCTCTGGAAACACCATATATTTT CASSPTQGSGNTIYF - TRBJ1-3 TRBV7-9 -
TGTGCCAGCAGCTTGGTCGGGGGGCCTCGGGATACGCAGTATTTT CASSLVGGPRDTQYF - TRBJ2-3 TRBV5-6 few
TGTGCCAGCAGCAAAAATGACAGGGGGAGGATCAATGAGCAGTTCTTC CASSKNDRGRINEQFF - TRBJ2-1 TRBV21-1 -
TGCAGCGCCCCGGGACAGGGGAGGCACACTGAAGCTTTCTTT CSAPGQGRHTEAFF TRBD1 TRBJ1-1 TRBV29-1 -
TGTGCCAGCAATCTGGTCGGGAACACTGAAGCTTTCTTT CASNLVGNTEAFF - TRBJ1-1 TRBV5-6 -
TGTGCCAGCACGGGGGGGGCCGGATACGAGCAGTACTTC CASTGGAGYEQYF TRBD2 TRBJ2-7 TRBV3-1/TRBV3-2 -
TGTGCCAGTAGCCAGGCTACGAACACTGAAGCTTTCTTT CASSQATNTEAFF - TRBJ1-1 TRBV19 -
TGTGCCAGCAGCGTAGCGGGGACGAACACCGGGGAGCTGTTTTTT CASSVAGTNTGELFF TRBD2 TRBJ2-2 TRBV6-2/TRBV6-3 -
TGTGCCTGGAGTCGCGACAACTACGAGCAGTACTTC CAWSRDNYEQYF - TRBJ2-7 TRBV30 -
TGTGCCAGCAGCCAAGCGAGAAACACTGAAGCTTTCTTT CASSQARNTEAFF - TRBJ1-1 TRBV4-2 once
TGTGCCAGCAGCCAAGTTGGGACAGGGGAACAGCCCCAGCATTTT CASSQVGTGEQPQHF TRBD1 TRBJ1-5 TRBV4-2 -
TGTGCCAGTAGTCTGGGCAGGGCCGGAACCAATGAGCAGTTCTTC CASSLGRAGTNEQFF - TRBJ2-1 TRBV19 -
TGTGCCAGCTCACCACTTGCTAGCTACGAGCAGTACTTC CASSPLASYEQYF - TRBJ2-7 TRBV18 -
TGCGCCAGCAGCTTGGACGTCGTGACAACGAACACTGAAGCTTTCTTT CASSLDVVTTNTEAFF - TRBJ1-1 TRBV5-1 -
TGTGCCAGCACCAAGAGGCGGGGGGGAATTTTAGCTTGCGAGCAGTACTTC CASTKRRGGILACEQYF - TRBJ2-7 TRBV21-1 once
TGTGCCAGCAGAACAAAAGGGAGGGTGGATGAGCAGTTCTTC CASRTKGRVDEQFF - TRBJ2-1 TRBV21-1 -